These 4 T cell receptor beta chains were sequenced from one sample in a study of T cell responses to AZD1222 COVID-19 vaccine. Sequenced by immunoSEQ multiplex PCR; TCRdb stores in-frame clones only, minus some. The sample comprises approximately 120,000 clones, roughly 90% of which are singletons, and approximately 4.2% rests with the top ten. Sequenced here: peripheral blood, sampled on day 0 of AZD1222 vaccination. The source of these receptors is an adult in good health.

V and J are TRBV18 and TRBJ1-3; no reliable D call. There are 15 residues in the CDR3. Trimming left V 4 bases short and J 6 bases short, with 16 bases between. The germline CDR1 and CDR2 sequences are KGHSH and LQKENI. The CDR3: CASSQGDRLVNTIYF. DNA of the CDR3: TGTGCCAGCTCACAAGGTGACCGACTCGTAAACACCATATATTTT.

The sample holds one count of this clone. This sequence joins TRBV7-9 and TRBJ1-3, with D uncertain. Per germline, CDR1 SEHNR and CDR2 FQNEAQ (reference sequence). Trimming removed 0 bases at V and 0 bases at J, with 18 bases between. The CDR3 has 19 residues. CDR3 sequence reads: CASSLARVIKGSSGNTIYF. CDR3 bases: TGTGCCAGCAGCTTAGCTCGGGTTATAAAGGGAAGCTCTGGAAACACCATATATTTT.

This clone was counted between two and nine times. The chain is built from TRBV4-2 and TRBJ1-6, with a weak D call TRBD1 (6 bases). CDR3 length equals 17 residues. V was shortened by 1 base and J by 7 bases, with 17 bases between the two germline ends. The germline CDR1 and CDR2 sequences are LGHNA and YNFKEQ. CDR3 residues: CASSQVWYMRGNSPLHF. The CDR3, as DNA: TGTGCCAGCAGCCAAGTATGGTATATGAGGGGGAATTCACCCCTCCACTTT.

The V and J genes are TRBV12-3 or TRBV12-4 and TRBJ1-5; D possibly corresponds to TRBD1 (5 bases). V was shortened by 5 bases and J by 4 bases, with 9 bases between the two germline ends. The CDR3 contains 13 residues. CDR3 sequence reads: CASSIRQNQPQHF. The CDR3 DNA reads TGTGCCAGCAGTATAAGACAGAATCAGCCCCAGCATTTT.